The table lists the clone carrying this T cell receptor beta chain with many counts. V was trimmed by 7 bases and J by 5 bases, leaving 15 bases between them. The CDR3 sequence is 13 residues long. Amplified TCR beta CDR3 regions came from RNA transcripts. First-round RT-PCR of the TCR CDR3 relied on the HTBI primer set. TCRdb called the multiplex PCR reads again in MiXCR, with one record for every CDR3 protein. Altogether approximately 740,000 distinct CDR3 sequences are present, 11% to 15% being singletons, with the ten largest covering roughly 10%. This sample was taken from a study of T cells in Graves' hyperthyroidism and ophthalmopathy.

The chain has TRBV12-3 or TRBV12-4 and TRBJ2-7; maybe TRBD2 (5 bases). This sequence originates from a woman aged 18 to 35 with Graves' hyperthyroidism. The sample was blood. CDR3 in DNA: TGTGCCAGCACGGGGAGAAGGGTTGACGAGCAGTACTTC. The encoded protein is CASTGRRVDEQYF.